This TCR beta chain was recovered during a study of beta chain features in type 1 diabetes. Germline CDR1 reads SGHTA; CDR2 reads FQGTGA. Trimming cost V 9 bases and J 3 bases; bases outside gene matches: 2. The CDR3 sequence is 12 residues long. Of the isolated RNA, all was reverse transcribed, and so the sequenced material was expressed TCRB transcripts. Clones were read by immunoSEQ multiplex PCR, and TCRdb kept only the in-frame ones, dropping some. The sample consists of under 800,000 clones, 15% of them appearing once. The sequenced sample was naive CD4+ T cells from blood. The clonotype originates from a man aged 18 to 29 in good health. This chain connects TRBV7-3 to TRBJ2-5; 9 nucleotides line up with TRBD1. CDR3 sequence reads: CASGTGKETQYF. The CDR3 DNA sequence: TGTGCCAGTGGGACAGGGAAAGAGACCCAGTACTTC. The variable domain in full, completed from reference TRBV7-3 and TRBJ2-5, reads GAGVSQTPSNKVTEKGKYVELRCDPISGHTALYWYRQSLGQGPEFLIYFQGTGAADDSGLPNDRFFAVRPEGSVSTLKIQRTERGDSAVYLCASGTGKETQYFGPGTRLLVL.